The sequence of this TCR beta chain was determined in a study of blood T cell repertoires in COVID-19. About the research overall: COVID-19 samples, acute and convalescent, were from the United States, Italy and Spain. The analysed material was cDNA or gDNA that came from T cells, B-cell-depleted T cells, or PBMCs.

In the source study's methods: Nucleated cell counts were estimated from reference gene primer amplification. TCRdb keeps only in-frame clones here, not all; method: immunoSEQ multiplex PCR. V, J and clone size are those of that table, while D and trimming were read from the DNA. The table shows 250,000 to 300,000 clones, with almost 85% occurring only once. The CDR3 covers 21 residues. The V gene's germline CDR1 is MGHRA and CDR2 YSYEKL. V shed 2 bases, J shed 4 bases, and the junction held 16 bases outside the gene matches. This TCR was sampled from a man aged 45-65 years with active or convalescent COVID-19. The sequenced material came from peripheral blood. This chain joins TRBV4-1 and TRBJ2-6, with 11 bases matching TRBD2. As DNA, the CDR3 is TGCGCCAGCAGCCAACAAAAACTAGCGGGAGTACGGTCGTGGGGGGCCAACGTCCTGACTTTC. Translating gives CASSQQKLAGVRSWGANVLTF.